The source of this TCR beta chain is a study of early stage breast cancer tumors. Overall study: Most invasive tumors, about 75% of the 16, were ER+/PR+/HER2-. Study findings and constraints: Enriched TCRB sequences shared across patients were mostly commonly generated sequences.

Blood replicates held 0.5 ug DNA, tumor or normal breast roughly 1.5 ug, two each. Produced via immunoSEQ multiplex PCR; TCRdb's table is partial and in-frame only. The table records about 14,000 clones, 70% to 85% of them present only once. This CDR3 has 13 residues. V was pared by 5 bases and J by 6 bases, with 13 bases between. Germline lookup yields CDR1 SEHNR and CDR2 FQNEAQ (reference sequence). With respect to this clone: Its antigen is unknown.

Source material: normal breast tissue next to the tumor. The receptor was isolated from a person aged 25 to 45 with breast cancer. The chain links TRBV7-9 to TRBJ1-2; unclear D gene. The CDR3 bases are TGTGCCAGCAGCGCCGGGTCGGAGAATGGCTACACCTTC. It is translated as CASSAGSENGYTF.